The subject of this entry is one T cell receptor (beta chain). It may be a read error: a sequence one base away is much more abundant. These data are taken from a study of molecular identifiers for immune sequencing clone quantification. TCRdb itself ran the PCR reads through MiXCR, one entry per CDR3 protein. This sample carries under 650,000 distinct CDR3 sequences, about 20% of them seen once, and the ten largest clones take roughly 0.85%. This CDR3 has 15 residues. Trimming removed 3 bases at V and 0 bases at J, with 8 bases between. Germline V gives CDR1 MGHRA, CDR2 YSYEKL. The rearrangement links TRBV4-1 to TRBJ1-4; no clear D. The sequencing sample was made of naive CD8+ T cells from blood, with Jurkat cell RNA spiked in. Subset here: FACS-sorted CD8+CD4-CCR7+CD45RA+ naive T cells. The receptor was derived from a human donor in good health. Some libraries in this study had Jurkat cell RNA spiked in. The CDR3 protein is CASSHRSATNEKLFF. CDR3 coding DNA: TGCGCCAGCAGCCATCGATCTGCAACTAATGAAAAACTGTTTTTT.